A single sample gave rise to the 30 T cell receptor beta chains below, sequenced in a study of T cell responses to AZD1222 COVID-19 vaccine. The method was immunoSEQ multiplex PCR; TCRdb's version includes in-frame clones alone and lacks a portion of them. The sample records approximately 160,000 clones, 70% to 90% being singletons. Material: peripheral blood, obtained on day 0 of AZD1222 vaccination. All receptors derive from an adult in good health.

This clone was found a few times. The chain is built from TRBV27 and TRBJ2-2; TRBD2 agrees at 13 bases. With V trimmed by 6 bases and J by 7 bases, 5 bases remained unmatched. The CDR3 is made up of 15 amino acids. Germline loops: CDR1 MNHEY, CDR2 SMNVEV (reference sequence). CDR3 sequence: CASRAGTSGVGELFF. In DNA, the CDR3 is TGTGCCAGCAGGGCCGGGACTAGCGGGGTCGGGGAGCTGTTTTTT.

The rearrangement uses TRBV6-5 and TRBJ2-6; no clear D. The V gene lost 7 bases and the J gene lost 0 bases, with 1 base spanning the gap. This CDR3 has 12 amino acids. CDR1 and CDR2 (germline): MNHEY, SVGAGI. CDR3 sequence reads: CASTSGANVLTF. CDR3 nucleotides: TGTGCCAGCACCTCTGGGGCCAACGTCCTGACTTTC.

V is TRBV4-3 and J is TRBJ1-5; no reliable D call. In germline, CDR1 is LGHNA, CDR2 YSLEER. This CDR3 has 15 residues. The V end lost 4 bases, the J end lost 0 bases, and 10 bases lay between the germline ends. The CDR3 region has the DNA TGCGCCAGCAGCCCGGAGGTGAATAGCAATCAGCCCCAGCATTTT. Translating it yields CASSPEVNSNQPQHF.

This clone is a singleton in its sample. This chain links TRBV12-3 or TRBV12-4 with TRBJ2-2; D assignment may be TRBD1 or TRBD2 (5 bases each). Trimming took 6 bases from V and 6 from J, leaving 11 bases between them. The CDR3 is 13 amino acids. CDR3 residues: CASRPRGAGELFF. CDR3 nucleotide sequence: TGTGCCAGCAGGCCAAGGGGAGCCGGGGAGCTGTTTTTT.

The CDR3: CASSQGGTGNYGYTF. Written as DNA, the CDR3 is TGCGCCAGCAGCCAAGGGGGGACAGGAAACTATGGCTACACCTTC. The V gene is TRBV4-3, the J gene TRBJ1-2; 8 bases are shared with TRBD1. Germline CDR1 LGHNA, CDR2 YSLEER. J gave up 2 bases and V 1 base, and 3 bases lay outside the gene matches. The CDR3 is 15 residues long.

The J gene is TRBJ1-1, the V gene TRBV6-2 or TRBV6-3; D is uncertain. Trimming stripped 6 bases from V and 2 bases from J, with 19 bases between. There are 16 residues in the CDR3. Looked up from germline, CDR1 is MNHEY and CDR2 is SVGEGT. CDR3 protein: CASSPWVGFLNTEAFF. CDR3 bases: TGTGCCAGCAGCCCTTGGGTGGGGTTCTTAAACACTGAAGCTTTCTTT.

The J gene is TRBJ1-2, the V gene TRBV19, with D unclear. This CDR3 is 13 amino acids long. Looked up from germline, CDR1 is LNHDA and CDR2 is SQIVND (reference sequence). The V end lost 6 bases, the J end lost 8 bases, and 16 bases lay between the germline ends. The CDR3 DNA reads TGTGCCAGTAGGGTTCCCCCCGCTCGAGGCTACACCTTC. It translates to CASRVPPARGYTF.

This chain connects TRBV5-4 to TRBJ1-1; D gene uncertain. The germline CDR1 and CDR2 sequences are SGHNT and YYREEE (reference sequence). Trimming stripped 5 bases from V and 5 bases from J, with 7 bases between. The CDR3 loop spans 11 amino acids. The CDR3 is CASRSRTEAFF. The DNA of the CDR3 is TGTGCCAGCAGGTCTAGAACTGAAGCTTTCTTT. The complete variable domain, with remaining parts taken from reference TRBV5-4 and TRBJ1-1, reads ETGVTQSPTHLIKTRGQQVTLRCSSQSGHNTVSWYQQALGQGPQFIFQYYREEENGRGNFPPRFSGLQFPNYSSELNVNALELDDSALYLCASRSRTEAFFGQGTRLTVV.

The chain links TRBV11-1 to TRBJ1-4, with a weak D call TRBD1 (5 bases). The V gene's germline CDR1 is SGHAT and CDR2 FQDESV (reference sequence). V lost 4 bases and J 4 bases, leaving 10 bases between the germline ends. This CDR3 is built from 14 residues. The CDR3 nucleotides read TGTGCCAGCAGCTCCCCGGGACTTAATGAAAAACTGTTTTTT. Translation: CASSSPGLNEKLFF.

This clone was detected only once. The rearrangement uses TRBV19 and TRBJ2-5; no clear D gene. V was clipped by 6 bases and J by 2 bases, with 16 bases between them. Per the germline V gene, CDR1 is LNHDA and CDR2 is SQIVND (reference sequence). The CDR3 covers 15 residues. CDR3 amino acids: CASSRTRTIQETQYF. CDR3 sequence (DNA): TGTGCCAGTAGCCGTACCAGGACCATACAAGAGACCCAGTACTTC.

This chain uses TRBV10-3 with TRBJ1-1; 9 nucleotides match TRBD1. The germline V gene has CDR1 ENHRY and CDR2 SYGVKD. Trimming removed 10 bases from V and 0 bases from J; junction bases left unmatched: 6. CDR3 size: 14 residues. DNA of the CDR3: TGTGCCACCCGGACAGGGGCCGTGAACACTGAAGCTTTCTTT. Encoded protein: CATRTGAVNTEAFF.

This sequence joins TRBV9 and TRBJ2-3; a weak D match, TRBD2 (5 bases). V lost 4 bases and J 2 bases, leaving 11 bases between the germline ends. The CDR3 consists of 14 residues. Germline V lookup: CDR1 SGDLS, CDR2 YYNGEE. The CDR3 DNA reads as TGTGCCAGCAGCTACGGAGGTTCCACAGATACGCAGTATTTT. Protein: CASSYGGSTDTQYF.

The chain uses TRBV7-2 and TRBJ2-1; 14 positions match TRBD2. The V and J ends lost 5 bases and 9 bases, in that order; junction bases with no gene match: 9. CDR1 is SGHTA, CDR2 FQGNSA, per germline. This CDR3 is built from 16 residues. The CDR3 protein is CASSPHSGLAGVEQFF. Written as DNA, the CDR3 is TGTGCCAGCAGCCCCCATTCGGGACTAGCGGGAGTTGAGCAGTTCTTC.

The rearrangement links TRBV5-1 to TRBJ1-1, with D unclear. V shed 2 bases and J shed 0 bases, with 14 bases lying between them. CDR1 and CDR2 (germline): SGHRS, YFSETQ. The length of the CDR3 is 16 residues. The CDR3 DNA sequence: TGCGCCAGCAGCTTATCCCCGGAGAAGATGAACACTGAAGCTTTCTTT. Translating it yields CASSLSPEKMNTEAFF.

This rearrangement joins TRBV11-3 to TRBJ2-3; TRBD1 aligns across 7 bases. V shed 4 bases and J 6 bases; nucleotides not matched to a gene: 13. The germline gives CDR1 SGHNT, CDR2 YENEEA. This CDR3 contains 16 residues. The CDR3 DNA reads TGTGCCAGCAGCTCAACCGGACAGGCCTGGGGGGATACGCAGTATTTT. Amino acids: CASSSTGQAWGDTQYF.

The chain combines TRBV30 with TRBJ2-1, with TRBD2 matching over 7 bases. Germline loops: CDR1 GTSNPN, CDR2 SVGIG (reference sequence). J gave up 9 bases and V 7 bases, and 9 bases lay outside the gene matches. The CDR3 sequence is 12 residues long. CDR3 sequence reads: CASRSGTVEQFF. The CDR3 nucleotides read TGTGCCTCAAGGAGCGGGACGGTTGAGCAGTTCTTC.

The DNA for the CDR3 is TGTGCCAGCAGGGGACAGCCTGCTAACTATGGCTACACCTTC. It is translated as CASRGQPANYGYTF. The chain uses TRBV6-5 and TRBJ1-2; 7 bases fit TRBD1. J gave up 0 bases and V 6 bases, and 4 bases lay outside the gene matches. From germline, CDR1 is MNHEY and CDR2 SVGAGI. This CDR3 contains 14 residues.

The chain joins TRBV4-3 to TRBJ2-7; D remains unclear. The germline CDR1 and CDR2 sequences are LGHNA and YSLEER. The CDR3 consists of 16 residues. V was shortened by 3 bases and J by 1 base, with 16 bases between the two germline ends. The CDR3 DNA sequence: TGCGCCAGCAGCCATCCCGCGGCGAGAAGGTCCTACGAGCAGTACTTC. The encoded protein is CASSHPAARRSYEQYF.

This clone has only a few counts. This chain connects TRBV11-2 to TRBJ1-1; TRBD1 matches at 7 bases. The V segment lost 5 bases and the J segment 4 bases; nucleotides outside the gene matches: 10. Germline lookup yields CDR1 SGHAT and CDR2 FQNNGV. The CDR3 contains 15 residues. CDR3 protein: CASSAFQGVTTEAFF. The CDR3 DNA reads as TGTGCCAGCAGCGCCTTCCAGGGGGTTACCACTGAAGCTTTCTTT.

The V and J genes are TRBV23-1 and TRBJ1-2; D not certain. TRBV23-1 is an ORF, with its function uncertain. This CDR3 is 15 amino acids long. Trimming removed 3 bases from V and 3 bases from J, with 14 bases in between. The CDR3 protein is CASSHGSSAYYGYTF. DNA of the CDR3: TGCGCCAGCAGTCATGGGAGCTCAGCCTACTATGGCTACACCTTC.

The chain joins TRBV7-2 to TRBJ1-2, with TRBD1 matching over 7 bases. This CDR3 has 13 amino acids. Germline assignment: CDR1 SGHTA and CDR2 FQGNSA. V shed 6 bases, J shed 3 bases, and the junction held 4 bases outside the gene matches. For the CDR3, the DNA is TGTGCCAGCAGACCCGGGACAGACTATGGCTACACCTTC. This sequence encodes CASRPGTDYGYTF.

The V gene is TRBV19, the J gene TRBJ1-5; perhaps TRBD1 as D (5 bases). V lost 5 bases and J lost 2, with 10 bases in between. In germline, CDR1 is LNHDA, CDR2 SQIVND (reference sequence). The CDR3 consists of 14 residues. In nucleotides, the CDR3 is TGTGCCAGTAGTCGGGGGGTGGGCAATCAGCCCCAGCATTTT. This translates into CASSRGVGNQPQHF.

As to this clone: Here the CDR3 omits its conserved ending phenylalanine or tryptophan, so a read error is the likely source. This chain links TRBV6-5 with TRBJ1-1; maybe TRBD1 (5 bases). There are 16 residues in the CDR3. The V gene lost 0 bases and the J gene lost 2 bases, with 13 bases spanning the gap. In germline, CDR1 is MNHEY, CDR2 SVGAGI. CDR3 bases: TGTGCCAGCAGTTACTCTCTCCAGGGCGGAAACACTGAAGCTTTCTTA. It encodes CASSYSLQGGNTEAFL.

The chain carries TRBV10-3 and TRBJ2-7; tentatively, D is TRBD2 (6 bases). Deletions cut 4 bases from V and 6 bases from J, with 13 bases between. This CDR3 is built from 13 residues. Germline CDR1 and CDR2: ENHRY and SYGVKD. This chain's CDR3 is CAISGRERAEQYF. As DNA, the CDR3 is TGTGCCATCAGTGGGAGGGAGAGGGCCGAGCAGTACTTC.

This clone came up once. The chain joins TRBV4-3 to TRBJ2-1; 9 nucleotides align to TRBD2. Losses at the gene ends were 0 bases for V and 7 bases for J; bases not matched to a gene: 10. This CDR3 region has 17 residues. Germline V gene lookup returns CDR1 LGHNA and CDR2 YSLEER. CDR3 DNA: TGCGCCAGCAGCCAAGAGGGGGCGGGAGGGGGATTGAATGAGCAGTTCTTC. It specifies CASSQEGAGGGLNEQFF.

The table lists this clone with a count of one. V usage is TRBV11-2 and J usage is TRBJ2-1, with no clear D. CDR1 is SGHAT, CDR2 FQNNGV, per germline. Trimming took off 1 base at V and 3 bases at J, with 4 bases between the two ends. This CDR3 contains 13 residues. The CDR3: CASSLADYNEQFF. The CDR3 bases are TGTGCCAGCAGCTTAGCAGACTACAATGAGCAGTTCTTC.

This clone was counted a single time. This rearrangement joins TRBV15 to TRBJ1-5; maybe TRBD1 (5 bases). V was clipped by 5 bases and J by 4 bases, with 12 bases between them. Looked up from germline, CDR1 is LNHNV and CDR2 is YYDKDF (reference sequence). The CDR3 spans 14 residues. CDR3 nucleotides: TGTGCCACCAGCGAAGCTTGGGGGAATCAGCCCCAGCATTTT. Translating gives CATSEAWGNQPQHF. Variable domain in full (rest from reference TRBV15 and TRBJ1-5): DAMVIQNPRYQVTQFGKPVTLSCSQTLNHNVMYWYQQKSSQAPKLLFHYYDKDFNNEADTPDNFQSRRPNTSFCFLDIRSPGLGDTAMYLCATSEAWGNQPQHFGDGTRLSIL.

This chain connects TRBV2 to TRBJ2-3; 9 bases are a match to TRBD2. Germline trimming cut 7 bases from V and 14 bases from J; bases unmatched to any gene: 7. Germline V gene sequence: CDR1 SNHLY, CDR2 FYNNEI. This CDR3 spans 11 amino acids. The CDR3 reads CASTRREGVYF. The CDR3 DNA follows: TGTGCCAGCACGCGGCGGGAGGGGGTGTATTTT.

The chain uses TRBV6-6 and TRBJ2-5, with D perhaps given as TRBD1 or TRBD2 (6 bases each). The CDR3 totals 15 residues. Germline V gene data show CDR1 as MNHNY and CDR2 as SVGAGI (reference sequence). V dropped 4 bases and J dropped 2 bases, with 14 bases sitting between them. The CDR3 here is CASSWGAGTQETQYF. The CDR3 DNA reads TGTGCCAGCAGTTGGGGGGCGGGAACTCAAGAGACCCAGTACTTC.

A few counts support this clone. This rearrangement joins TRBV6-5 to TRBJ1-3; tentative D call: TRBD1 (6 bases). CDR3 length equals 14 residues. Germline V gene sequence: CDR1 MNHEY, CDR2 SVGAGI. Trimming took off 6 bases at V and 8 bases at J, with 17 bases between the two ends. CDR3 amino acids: CASRPTGFEDTIYF. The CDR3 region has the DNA TGTGCCAGCAGGCCTACAGGGTTTGAGGACACCATATATTTT.